This T cell receptor (beta chain) was observed in a study of T cell responses to AZD1222 COVID-19 vaccine (dated by TCRdb to the early 2020s). General notes on the study: AZD1222 recipients whose second dose came at about 4 weeks and those whose second dose came at about 12 weeks were combined into one group, since spike-specific TCR depth and breadth did not differ between the two schedules. Enrollment into the trials was organized by age into subgroups of 18-55, 56-69 and 70-plus years, and those subgroups contained roughly 150, 30 and 60 TCR-sequenced participants, respectively. A total of about 230 trial participants underwent TCR sequencing, of whom 200 to 220 received two doses of AZD1222 and some 25 received two doses of the MenACWY control vaccine. Here is what the overall study found, with its caveats: Epitopes outside the regions mutated in the B.1.351 and B.1.1.7 variants were reportedly recognized by nearly half of the unique spike-specific TCRs. Participants were mostly white British and included more females than males, and it was suggested by the authors that clonal diversity may have been underestimated. After two AZD1222 doses, spike-specific TCR breadth and depth were significantly higher than at day 0 and than in MenACWY recipients. No day 14 peak-response samples were available, so repertoires were characterized only after the peak T cell response. In the small 56-69-year group, the increase in depth fell short of significance, most likely because of low power. Vaccine-associated CD4 TCRs spanned the whole spike protein, with dominant responses in regions 160-218 and 743-854. Conclusions about previously exposed vaccinees are limited because only six or seven AZD1222 recipients were SARS-CoV-2 seropositive at baseline.

V and J are truncated by 4 bases and 0 bases respectively, leaving an intervening sequence of 17 bases. CDR1 SGHRS and CDR2 YFSETQ are derived from the germline V gene. CDR3 length: 16 amino acids, cysteine to phenylalanine. Only the CDR3 region is kept as DNA, spanning 48 bases read in frame from base 1. The time point label of this sample denotes: baseline before first vaccination. Vaccinee samples were obtained from the UK trials COV001 and COV002, which included a single-blind randomized controlled phase 2/3 trial of AZD1222 (ChAdOx1 nCoV-19) in healthy adults. Trial participant PBMC samples were collected at day 0 and day 28 after the second dose for TCRbeta chain sequencing. This clone was detected only once. Its antigen is unknown. Base quality data are lacking; no much larger clone is found one base away. The CDR3 regions of human TCRbeta chains were analyzed by immunosequencing. Under the source paper's analysis protocol: Repertoire TCRs were matched against a reference library of SARS-CoV-2-specific TCRs generated with the MIRA antigen-specificity platform. Breadth was defined as the fraction of unique TCRs that were SARS-CoV-2-associated. Depth was defined as the fraction of total T cells that were SARS-CoV-2-associated. Each spike-specific TCR was assigned to its reactive spike region and to a CD4 or CD8 class using the MIRA data. Log10-transformed breadth and depth values were compared by one-way ANOVA with Sidak's multiple comparisons tests. As stored in TCRdb, this immuneACCESS dataset retains in-frame rearrangements with V and J assigned. A fraction of the clones does not appear; measured against another copy, unresolved V genes explain less than half of the discrepancy, and the remainder lacks a known reason. V, J and clone size were drawn from that table, and D and trimming were deduced from the DNA. This sample gives 90,000 to 130,000 clones in total; around 84% of them show up just once. Clones ranked in the top ten supply about 3.3% of the sample.

This chain joins TRBV5-1 to TRBJ2-7, with a weak D call of TRBD1 (6 bases match). The sample in question was peripheral blood, obtained on day 0 of AZD1222 vaccination. The sequence derives from an adult in good health. The DNA reads as follows: TGCGCCAGCAGCAAAACCGGGACATACCTCTCCTACGAGCAGTACTTC. This translates into CASSKTGTYLSYEQYF.